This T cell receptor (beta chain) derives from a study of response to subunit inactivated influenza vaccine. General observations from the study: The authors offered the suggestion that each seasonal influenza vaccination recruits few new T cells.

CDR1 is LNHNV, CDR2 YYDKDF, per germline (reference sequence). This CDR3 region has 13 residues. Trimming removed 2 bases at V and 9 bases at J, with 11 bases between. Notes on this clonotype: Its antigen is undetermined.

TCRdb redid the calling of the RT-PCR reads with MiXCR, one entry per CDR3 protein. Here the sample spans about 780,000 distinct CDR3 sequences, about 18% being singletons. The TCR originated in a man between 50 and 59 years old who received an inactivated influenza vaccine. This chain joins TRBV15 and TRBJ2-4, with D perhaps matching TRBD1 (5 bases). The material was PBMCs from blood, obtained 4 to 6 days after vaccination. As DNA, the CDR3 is TGTGCCACCAGCAGACAGGGTCTGGGCATTCAGTACTTC. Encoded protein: CATSRQGLGIQYF.